The 27 T cell receptor beta chains in this list originate from one sample, sequenced in a study of T cell changes during pregnancy in multiple sclerosis. Only in-frame clones appear in the TCRdb table, and some are missing; sequencing was by immunoSEQ multiplex PCR. The sample comprises 35,000 to 45,000 clones, approximately 90% of which are singletons, and approximately 0.92% rests with the top ten. The source was CD4+ T cells from peripheral blood mononuclear cells, collected after pregnancy. All receptors derive from a female donor with multiple sclerosis, enrolled in a pregnancy study.

The table lists this clone with a count of one. Mismatch with germline at one junction end may stem from a read error. The rearrangement joins TRBV19 to TRBJ1-5; D is ambiguous. The germline CDR1 and CDR2 sequences are LNHDA and SQIVND (reference sequence). This CDR3 region has 12 residues. CDR3 DNA: TGTGCCAGTAGCAGTACGCTCAGGTCCTGGGCCTTT. Its protein product is CASSSTLRSWAF.

This sequence joins TRBV10-2 and TRBJ1-1, with D possibly matching TRBD1 (5 bases). The CDR3 is 13 residues long. V dropped 9 bases and J dropped 2 bases, with 13 bases sitting between them. CDR1 is WSHSY and CDR2 is SAAADI in the germline V gene. DNA of the CDR3: TGCGCCAGTGCGGGACTCCCTAACACTGAAGCTTTCTTT. This gives the protein CASAGLPNTEAFF.

In its sample, this clone was seen once. The rearrangement joins TRBV2 to TRBJ1-6; no firm D call. Germline values: CDR1 SNHLY, CDR2 FYNNEI. Trimming took 8 bases from V and 4 from J, leaving 15 bases between them. The CDR3 contains 15 residues. CDR3 region: CASRSSAAYNSPLHF. CDR3 bases: TGTGCCAGCCGATCCTCGGCGGCTTATAATTCACCCCTCCACTTT.

This chain links TRBV7-9 with TRBJ1-1, with D possibly matching TRBD1 (5 bases). CDR1 is SEHNR and CDR2 is FQNEAQ in the germline V gene (reference sequence). V gave up 5 bases and J gave up 1 base, with 11 bases separating them. This CDR3 has 14 residues. This CDR3 is CASSVGLTNTEAFF. The CDR3 nucleotides read TGTGCCAGCAGCGTGGGACTTACGAACACTGAAGCTTTCTTT.

The chain couples TRBV6-1 to TRBJ1-5; tentative D call: TRBD1 (5 bases). Trimming removed 3 bases from V and 4 bases from J, with 10 bases in between. This CDR3 region has 14 residues. Germline V lookup: CDR1 MNHNS, CDR2 SASEGT. The CDR3: CASSDWGLNQPQHF. CDR3 nucleotides: TGTGCCAGCAGTGATTGGGGCCTAAATCAGCCCCAGCATTTT.

V gene TRBV4-1 combines with J gene TRBJ1-1; D is possibly TRBD1 (5 bases). In germline, CDR1 is MGHRA, CDR2 YSYEKL. V shed 3 bases and J shed 5 bases, with 13 bases lying between them. This CDR3 region has 14 residues. The CDR3 protein is CASSHPPKGTEAFF. The CDR3 bases are TGCGCCAGCAGCCACCCCCCGAAGGGGACTGAAGCTTTCTTT.

The chain joins TRBV2 to TRBJ2-6; 7 positions match TRBD1. This CDR3 contains 15 residues. With V trimmed by 5 bases and J by 1 base, 2 bases remained unmatched. Germline V gene data show CDR1 as SNHLY and CDR2 as FYNNEI. The CDR3 protein is CASSYRGSGANVLTF. The CDR3 DNA follows: TGTGCCAGCAGTTACAGGGGTTCTGGGGCCAACGTCCTGACTTTC.

V and J are TRBV27 and TRBJ2-7, with 9 positions matching TRBD1. Germline V gene lookup returns CDR1 MNHEY and CDR2 SMNVEV (reference sequence). The CDR3 loop spans 14 amino acids. V was clipped by 7 bases and J by 5 bases; unmatched bases: 9. The CDR3 is CASKRTGVNHEQYF. CDR3 in DNA: TGTGCCAGCAAAAGGACAGGGGTTAACCACGAGCAGTACTTC.

A note on this clone: The same CDR3 arises from other DNA sequences in this sample as well. J is TRBJ2-3 and V is TRBV30, with 7 nucleotides matching TRBD2. In germline, CDR1 is GTSNPN, CDR2 SVGIG (reference sequence). With 0 bases clipped from V and 7 bases from J, the junction kept 4 bases outside the gene matches. The CDR3 is made up of 13 amino acids. This CDR3 reads CAWSVSGRNTQYF. The CDR3 DNA reads as TGTGCCTGGAGTGTTAGCGGGCGGAATACGCAGTATTTT.

V usage is TRBV6-1 and J usage is TRBJ1-6; the D gene is possibly TRBD1 (6 bases). CDR3 length: 17 residues. The ends were cut back, 4 bases at V and 10 bases at J, with 23 bases in the middle. Per germline, CDR1 MNHNS and CDR2 SASEGT. In DNA form, the CDR3 reads TGTGCCAGCAGTGTAGGTTGGTCGGACAGATGGTTATCACCCCTCCACTTT. Amino acids: CASSVGWSDRWLSPLHF.

The chain combines TRBV6-6 with TRBJ1-1; D unresolved. The V gene's germline CDR1 is MNHNY and CDR2 SVGAGI (reference sequence). The length of the CDR3 is 14 residues. Deletions cut 3 bases from V and 2 bases from J, with 10 bases between. The CDR3 here is CASSYTAGNTEAFF. The CDR3 DNA is TGTGCCAGCAGTTATACGGCAGGCAACACTGAAGCTTTCTTT.

The genes are TRBV6-5 and TRBJ1-5, with D possibly being TRBD1 (6 bases). V was trimmed by 6 bases and J by 7 bases, leaving 16 bases between them. The CDR3 spans 14 residues. Germline loops: CDR1 MNHEY, CDR2 SVGAGI. This CDR3 is CASRSGQGPQPQHF. The CDR3 DNA is TGTGCCAGCAGATCCGGGCAGGGGCCCCAGCCCCAGCATTTT.

This chain joins TRBV7-9 and TRBJ1-1; 8 bases are shared with TRBD1. Per the germline V gene, CDR1 is SEHNR and CDR2 is FQNEAQ (reference sequence). The CDR3 has 13 amino acids. V shed 1 base, J shed 8 bases, and the junction held 3 bases outside the gene matches. The CDR3 region is CASSLDQGAEAFF. In nucleotides, the CDR3 is TGTGCCAGCAGCTTAGATCAGGGGGCCGAAGCTTTCTTT.

The CDR3 bases are TGTGCCACCAGCGGGGGGGTAGTAACTGAAGCTTTCTTT. This encodes CATSGGVVTEAFF. V usage is TRBV15 and J usage is TRBJ1-1, with a weak D call TRBD1 (5 bases). V shed 5 bases and J shed 5 bases, with 12 bases lying between them. The germline CDR1 and CDR2 sequences are LNHNV and YYDKDF (reference sequence). CDR3 length: 13 residues. The variable domain in full, with the rest retrieved from reference TRBV15 and TRBJ1-1, is DAMVIQNPRYQVTQFGKPVTLSCSQTLNHNVMYWYQQKSSQAPKLLFHYYDKDFNNEADTPDNFQSRRPNTSFCFLDIRSPGLGDTAMYLCATSGGVVTEAFFGQGTRLTVV.

This chain joins TRBV19 and TRBJ1-2; tentatively, D is TRBD1 (5 bases). V dropped 5 bases and J dropped 8 bases, with 15 bases sitting between them. The CDR3 is made up of 13 amino acids. Germline CDR1 reads LNHDA; CDR2 reads SQIVND (reference sequence). CDR3 loop: CASSERNRQGYTF. The CDR3 DNA reads as TGTGCCAGTAGTGAGAGAAACAGGCAGGGCTACACCTTC.

As DNA, the CDR3 is TGTGCCAGCAGCTTAATGAACCAGGGGCGATCCTACGAGCAGTACTTC. This translates into CASSLMNQGRSYEQYF. The rearrangement uses TRBV7-3 and TRBJ2-7; the D gene is possibly TRBD1 (6 bases). The germline V gene encodes CDR1 SGHTA and CDR2 FQGTGA. Trimming removed 1 base at V and 1 base at J, with 14 bases between. The CDR3 runs to 16 residues.

The gene calls are TRBV30 and TRBJ1-4, with a weak D call TRBD1 (6 bases). The CDR3 extends over 16 amino acids. V lost 1 base, J lost 7 bases, and 19 bases lay in between. Looked up from germline, CDR1 is GTSNPN and CDR2 is SVGIG (reference sequence). The DNA of the CDR3 is TGTGCCTGGAGTGCTGGACCCCAGGGGTTTACTGAAAAACTGTTTTTT. It specifies CAWSAGPQGFTEKLFF.

The chain is built from TRBV19 and TRBJ1-3; D is perhaps TRBD1 (5 bases). Trimming left V 0 bases short and J 3 bases short, with 18 bases between. The germline V gene encodes CDR1 LNHDA and CDR2 SQIVND (reference sequence). This CDR3 contains 18 residues. This CDR3 reads CASSIDGFGGTGGNTIYF. In DNA, the CDR3 is TGTGCCAGTAGTATAGATGGCTTTGGGGGGACCGGTGGAAACACCATATATTTT.

The chain recombines TRBV11-3 with TRBJ2-2; perhaps TRBD2 as D (6 bases). There are 14 residues in the CDR3. The germline V gene has CDR1 SGHNT and CDR2 YENEEA. The germline V and J ends were trimmed by 6 bases and 5 bases, with 13 bases remaining between them. This CDR3 reads CASSMRGDTGELFF. The CDR3 nucleotides are TGTGCCAGCAGTATGCGGGGAGATACCGGGGAGCTGTTTTTT.

The chain links TRBV15 to TRBJ1-1, with D unclear. V dropped 9 bases and J dropped 0 bases, with 23 bases sitting between them. This CDR3 contains 17 residues. Germline V CDR1 and CDR2: LNHNV, YYDKDF (reference sequence). The CDR3 here is CATRKRGFREVNTEAFF. CDR3 coding DNA: TGTGCCACACGAAAGCGGGGATTCCGAGAGGTGAACACTGAAGCTTTCTTT.

The CDR3 nucleotides read TGTGCCAGCAGCTCCATCGGAGGGTGGGTAGGCAATCAGCCCCAGCATTTT. This codes for CASSSIGGWVGNQPQHF. The chain is built from TRBV7-2 and TRBJ1-5; D call uncertain. The length of the CDR3 is 17 residues. The V end lost 4 bases, the J end lost 2 bases, and 18 bases lay between the germline ends. The germline gives CDR1 SGHTA, CDR2 FQGNSA. Drawing the rest from reference TRBV7-2 and TRBJ1-5, the complete variable domain is GAGVSQSPSNKVTEKGKDVELRCDPISGHTALYWYRQSLGQGLEFLIYFQGNSAPDKSGLPSDRFSAERTGGSVSTLTIQRTQQEDSAVYLCASSSIGGWVGNQPQHFGDGTRLSIL.

V and J are TRBV18 and TRBJ1-2, with D tentatively TRBD1 (6 bases). The germline V gene encodes CDR1 KGHSH and CDR2 LQKENI. The CDR3 has 15 residues. The V end was cut by 6 bases, the J end by 4 bases, with 18 bases between. The CDR3 DNA follows: TGTGCCAGCTCGGTACAGGGCCCGACTTCCTATGGCTACACCTTC. It translates to CASSVQGPTSYGYTF.

This chain joins TRBV15 and TRBJ2-5; a possible D gene is TRBD2 (5 bases). The CDR3 runs 16 residues. Germline V gene sequence: CDR1 LNHNV, CDR2 YYDKDF (reference sequence). V was trimmed by 3 bases and J by 5 bases, leaving 19 bases between them. Here the CDR3 DNA reads TGTGCCACCAGCAGGGTACGGAGAGGGTGGGGTGAGACCCAGTACTTC. Protein product: CATSRVRRGWGETQYF.

The J gene is TRBJ2-7, the V gene TRBV10-3; TRBD2 aligns across 7 bases. The CDR3 consists of 14 residues. The junction had 12 bases not matched to a gene; V was cut back by 8 bases and J by 5 bases. Per the germline V gene, CDR1 is ENHRY and CDR2 is SYGVKD. In nucleotides, the CDR3 is TGTGCCATCTGGGGGGGTCAGGGTGGGAACGAGCAGTACTTC. Residues: CAIWGGQGGNEQYF.

This clone turned up a few times. The chain couples TRBV5-1 to TRBJ2-7; D might be TRBD1 (5 bases). The germline V and J ends were trimmed by 5 bases and 1 base, with 13 bases remaining between them. CDR3 size: 14 residues. CDR1 SGHRS and CDR2 YFSETQ come from the germline V gene. Written as DNA, the CDR3 is TGCGCCAGCAGGGAGCAGGGAAGTTCCTACGAGCAGTACTTC. Protein: CASREQGSSYEQYF.

This clone was detected only once. The rearrangement uses TRBV7-2 and TRBJ2-5, with D maybe TRBD2 (5 bases). The germline V and J ends were trimmed by 0 bases and 0 bases, with 8 bases remaining between them. Per the germline V gene, CDR1 is SGHTA and CDR2 is FQGNSA. This CDR3 has 15 residues. The CDR3 reads CASSLARGYQETQYF. In DNA, the CDR3 is TGTGCCAGCAGCTTAGCGCGCGGGTACCAAGAGACCCAGTACTTC.

The V gene is TRBV7-8, the J gene TRBJ1-1; 7 nucleotides align to TRBD1. The CDR3 length is 17 residues. V trimming: 5 bases; J trimming: 2 bases; junction bases outside the gene matches: 14. CDR1 is SGHVS, CDR2 FQNEAQ, per germline. The DNA for the CDR3 is TGTGCCAGCAGCCCGATGTATCGAGGGACAGTCAACACTGAAGCTTTCTTT. Translated, it gives CASSPMYRGTVNTEAFF.